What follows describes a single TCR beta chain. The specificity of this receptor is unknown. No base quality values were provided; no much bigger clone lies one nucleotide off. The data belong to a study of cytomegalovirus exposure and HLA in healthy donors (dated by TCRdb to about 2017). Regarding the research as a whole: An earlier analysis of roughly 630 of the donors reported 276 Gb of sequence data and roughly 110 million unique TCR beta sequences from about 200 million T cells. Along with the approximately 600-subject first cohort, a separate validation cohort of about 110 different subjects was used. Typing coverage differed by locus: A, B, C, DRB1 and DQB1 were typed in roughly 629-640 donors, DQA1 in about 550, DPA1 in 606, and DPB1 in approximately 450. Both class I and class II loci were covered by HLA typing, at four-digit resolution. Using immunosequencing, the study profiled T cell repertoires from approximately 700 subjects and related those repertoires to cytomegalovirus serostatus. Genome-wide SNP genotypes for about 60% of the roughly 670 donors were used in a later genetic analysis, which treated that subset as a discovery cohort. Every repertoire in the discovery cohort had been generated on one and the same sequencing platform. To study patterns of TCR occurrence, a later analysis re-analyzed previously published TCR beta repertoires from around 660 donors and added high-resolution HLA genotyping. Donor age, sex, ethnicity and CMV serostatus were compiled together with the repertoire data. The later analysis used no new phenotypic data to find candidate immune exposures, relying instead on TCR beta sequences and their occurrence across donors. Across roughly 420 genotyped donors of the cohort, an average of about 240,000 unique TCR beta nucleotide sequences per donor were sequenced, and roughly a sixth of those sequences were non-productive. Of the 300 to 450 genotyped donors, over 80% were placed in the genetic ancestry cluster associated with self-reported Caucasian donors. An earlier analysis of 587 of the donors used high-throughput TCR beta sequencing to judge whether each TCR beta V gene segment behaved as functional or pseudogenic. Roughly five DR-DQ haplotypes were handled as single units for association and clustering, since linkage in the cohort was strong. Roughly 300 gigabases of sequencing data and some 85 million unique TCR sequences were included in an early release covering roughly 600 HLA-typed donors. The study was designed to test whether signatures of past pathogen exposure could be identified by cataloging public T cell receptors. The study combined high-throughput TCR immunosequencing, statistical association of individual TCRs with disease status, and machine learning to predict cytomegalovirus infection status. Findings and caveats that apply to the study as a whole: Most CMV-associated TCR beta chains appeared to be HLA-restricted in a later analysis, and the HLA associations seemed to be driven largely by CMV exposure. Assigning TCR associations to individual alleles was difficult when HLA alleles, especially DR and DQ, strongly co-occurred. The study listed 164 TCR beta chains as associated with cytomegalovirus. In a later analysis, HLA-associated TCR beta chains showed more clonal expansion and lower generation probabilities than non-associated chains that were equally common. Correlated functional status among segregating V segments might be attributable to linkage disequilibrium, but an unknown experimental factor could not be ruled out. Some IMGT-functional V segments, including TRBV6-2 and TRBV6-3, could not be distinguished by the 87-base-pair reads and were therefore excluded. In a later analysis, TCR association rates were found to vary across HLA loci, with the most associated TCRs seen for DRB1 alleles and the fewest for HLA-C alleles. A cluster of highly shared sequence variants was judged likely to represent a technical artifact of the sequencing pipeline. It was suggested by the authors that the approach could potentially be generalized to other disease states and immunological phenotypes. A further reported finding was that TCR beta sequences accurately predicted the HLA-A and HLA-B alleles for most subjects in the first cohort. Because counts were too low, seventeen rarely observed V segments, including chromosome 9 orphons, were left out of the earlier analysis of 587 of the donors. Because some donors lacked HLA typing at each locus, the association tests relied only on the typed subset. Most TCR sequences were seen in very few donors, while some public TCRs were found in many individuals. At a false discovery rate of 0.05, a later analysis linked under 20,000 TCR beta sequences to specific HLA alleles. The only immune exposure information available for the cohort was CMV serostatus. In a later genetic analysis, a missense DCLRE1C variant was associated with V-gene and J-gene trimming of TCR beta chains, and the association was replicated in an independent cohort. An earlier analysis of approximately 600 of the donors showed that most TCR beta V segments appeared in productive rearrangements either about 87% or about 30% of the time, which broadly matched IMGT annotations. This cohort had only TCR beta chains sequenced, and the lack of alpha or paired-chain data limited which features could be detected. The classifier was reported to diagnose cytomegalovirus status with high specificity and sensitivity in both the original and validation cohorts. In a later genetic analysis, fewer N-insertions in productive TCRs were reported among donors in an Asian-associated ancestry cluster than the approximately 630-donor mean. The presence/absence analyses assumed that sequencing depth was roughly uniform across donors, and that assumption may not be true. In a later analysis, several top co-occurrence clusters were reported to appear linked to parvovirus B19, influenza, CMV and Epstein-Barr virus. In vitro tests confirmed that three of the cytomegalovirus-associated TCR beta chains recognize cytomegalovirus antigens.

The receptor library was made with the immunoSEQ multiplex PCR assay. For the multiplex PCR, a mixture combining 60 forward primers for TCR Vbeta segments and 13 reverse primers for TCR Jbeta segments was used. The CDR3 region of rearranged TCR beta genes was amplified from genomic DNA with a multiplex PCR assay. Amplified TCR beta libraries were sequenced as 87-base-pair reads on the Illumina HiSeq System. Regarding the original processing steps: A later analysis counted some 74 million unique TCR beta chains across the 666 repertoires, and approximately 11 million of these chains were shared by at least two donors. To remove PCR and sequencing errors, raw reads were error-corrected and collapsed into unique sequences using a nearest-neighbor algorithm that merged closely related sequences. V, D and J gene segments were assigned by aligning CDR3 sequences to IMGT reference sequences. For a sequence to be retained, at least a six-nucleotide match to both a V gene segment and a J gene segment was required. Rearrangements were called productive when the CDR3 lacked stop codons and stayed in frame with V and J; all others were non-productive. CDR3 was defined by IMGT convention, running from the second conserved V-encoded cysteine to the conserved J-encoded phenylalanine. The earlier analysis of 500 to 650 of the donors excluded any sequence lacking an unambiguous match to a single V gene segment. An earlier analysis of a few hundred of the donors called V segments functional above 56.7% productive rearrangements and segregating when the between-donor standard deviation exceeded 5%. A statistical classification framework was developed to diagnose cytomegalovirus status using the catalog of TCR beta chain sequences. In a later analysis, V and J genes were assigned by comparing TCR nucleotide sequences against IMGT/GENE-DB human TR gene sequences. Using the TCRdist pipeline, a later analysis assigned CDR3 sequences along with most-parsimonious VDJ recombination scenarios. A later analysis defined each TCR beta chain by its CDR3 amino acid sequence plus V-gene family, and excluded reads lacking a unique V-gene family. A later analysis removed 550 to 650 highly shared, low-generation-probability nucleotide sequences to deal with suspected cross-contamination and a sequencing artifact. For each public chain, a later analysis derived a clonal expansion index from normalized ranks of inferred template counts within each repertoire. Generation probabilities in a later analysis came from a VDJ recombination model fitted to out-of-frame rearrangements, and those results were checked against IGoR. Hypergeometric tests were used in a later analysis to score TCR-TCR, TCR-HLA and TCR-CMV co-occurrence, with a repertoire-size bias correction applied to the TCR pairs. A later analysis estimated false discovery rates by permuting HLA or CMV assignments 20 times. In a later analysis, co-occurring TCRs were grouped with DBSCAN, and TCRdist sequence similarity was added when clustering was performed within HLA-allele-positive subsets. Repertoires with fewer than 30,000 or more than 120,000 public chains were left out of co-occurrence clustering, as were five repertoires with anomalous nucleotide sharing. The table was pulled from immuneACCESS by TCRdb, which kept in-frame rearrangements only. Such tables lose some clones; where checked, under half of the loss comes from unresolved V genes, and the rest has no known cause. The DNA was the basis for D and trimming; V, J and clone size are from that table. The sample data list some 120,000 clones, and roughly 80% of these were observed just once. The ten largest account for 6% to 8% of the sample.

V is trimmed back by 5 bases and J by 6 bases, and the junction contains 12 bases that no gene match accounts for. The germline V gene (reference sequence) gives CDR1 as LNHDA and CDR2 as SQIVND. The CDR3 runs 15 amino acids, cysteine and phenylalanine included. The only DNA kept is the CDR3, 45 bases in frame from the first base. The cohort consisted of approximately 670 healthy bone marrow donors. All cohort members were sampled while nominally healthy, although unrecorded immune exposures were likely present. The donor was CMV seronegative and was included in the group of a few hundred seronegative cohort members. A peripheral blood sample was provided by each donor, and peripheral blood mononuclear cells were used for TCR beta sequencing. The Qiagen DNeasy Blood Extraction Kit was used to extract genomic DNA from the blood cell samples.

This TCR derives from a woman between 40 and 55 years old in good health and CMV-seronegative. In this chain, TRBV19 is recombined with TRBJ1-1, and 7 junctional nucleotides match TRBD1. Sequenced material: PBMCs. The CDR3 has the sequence CASSLRLPQGAEAFF. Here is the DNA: TGTGCCAGTAGTCTAAGACTACCCCAGGGGGCTGAAGCTTTCTTT.